Below are 26 T cell receptor beta chains sequenced from a single sample in a study of shared clonotypes between healthy human individuals. Assay used: immunoSEQ multiplex PCR; TCRdb lists only in-frame clones, some missing. Of about 1 million clones listed, more than 65% are singletons. The source material was memory CD4+ T cells sorted from blood. Subset meaning: CD45RA-negative fraction. These receptors were collected from a man between 18 and 29 years old in good health.

The chain uses TRBV7-9 and TRBJ2-2; 8 bases agree with TRBD2. The junction had 6 bases not matched to a gene; V was cut back by 5 bases and J by 4 bases. This CDR3 spans 15 amino acids. Germline CDR1 SEHNR, CDR2 FQNEAQ (reference sequence). CDR3 amino acids: CASSLRGGITGELFF. CDR3 nucleotide sequence: TGTGCCAGCAGCCTCCGGGGGGGCATCACCGGGGAGCTGTTTTTT.

The rearrangement joins TRBV12-5 to TRBJ2-7; 7 bases agree with TRBD1. After removal of 1 base from V and 3 bases from J, the junction contained 12 bases not matched to a gene. CDR1 LGHNT and CDR2 FRNRAP come from the germline V gene. The CDR3 runs 17 residues. The chain's CDR3 is CASGLDLQRTGDYEQYF. CDR3 nucleotide sequence: TGTGCTAGTGGTTTGGACTTACAGAGGACAGGCGACTACGAGCAGTACTTC.

CDR3 sequence: CASSINRGYEQYF. CDR3 nucleotide sequence: TGTGCCAGCAGCATTAACCGGGGCTACGAGCAGTACTTC. This chain links TRBV7-2 with TRBJ2-7, with D tentatively TRBD2 (5 bases). Trimming shortened V by 5 bases and J by 3 bases, and 11 bases separated the two germline ends. CDR1 is SGHTA, CDR2 FQGNSA, per germline. This CDR3 spans 13 amino acids.

The chain carries TRBV7-2 and TRBJ1-3; D not certain. V was trimmed by 2 bases and J by 0 bases, leaving 11 bases between them. The CDR3 is made up of 16 amino acids. Germline V gives CDR1 SGHTA, CDR2 FQGNSA. CDR3 nucleotide sequence: TGTGCCAGCAGCTTATTAATAGGTCCCTCTGGAAACACCATATATTTT. Protein: CASSLLIGPSGNTIYF.

This chain links TRBV5-1 with TRBJ2-5; the D is unclear. The CDR3 loop spans 15 amino acids. Looked up from germline, CDR1 is SGHRS and CDR2 is YFSETQ. Trimming removed 4 bases at V and 4 bases at J, with 17 bases between. CDR3 DNA: TGCGCCAGCAGCGAAGTGGGCAGAGTGGGAGAGACCCAGTACTTC. This sequence encodes CASSEVGRVGETQYF.

The genes are TRBV19 and TRBJ2-3; 7 positions agree with TRBD1. The CDR3 covers 14 residues. V lost 5 bases and J lost 2; bases outside the gene matches: 4. Germline CDR1 LNHDA, CDR2 SQIVND (reference sequence). The CDR3 spells CASSLTGYTDTQYF. The CDR3 DNA follows: TGTGCCAGTAGTTTGACAGGGTACACAGATACGCAGTATTTT.

The CDR3 sequence: CASSWDTHYEQYF. The CDR3 region has the DNA TGCGCCAGCAGTTGGGACACCCACTACGAGCAGTACTTC. The chain couples TRBV5-1 to TRBJ2-7, with D possibly TRBD1 on 6 matching bases. The CDR3 extends over 13 amino acids. V was pared by 5 bases and J by 3 bases, with 12 bases between. Per germline, CDR1 SGHRS and CDR2 YFSETQ. Full variable domain (remainder filled in from reference TRBV5-1 and TRBJ2-7): KAGVTQTPRYLIKTRGQQVTLSCSPISGHRSVSWYQQTPGQGLQFLFEYFSETQRNKGNFPGRFSGRQFSNSRSEMNVSTLELGDSALYLCASSWDTHYEQYFGPGTRLTVT.

The chain is built from TRBV7-2 and TRBJ2-5, with D possibly being TRBD1 (6 bases). Germline loops: CDR1 SGHTA, CDR2 FQGNSA. Trimming stripped 5 bases from V and 0 bases from J, with 13 bases between. This CDR3 is built from 15 residues. CDR3 DNA: TGTGCCAGCAGCCCCAGGGGTGGGGACCAAGAGACCCAGTACTTC. Residues: CASSPRGGDQETQYF.

The chain recombines TRBV5-4 with TRBJ1-6; 8 bases align to TRBD1. Per the germline V gene, CDR1 is SGHNT and CDR2 is YYREEE (reference sequence). J lost 4 bases, V lost 7 bases, and 7 bases had no gene match. There are 15 residues in the CDR3. The CDR3 spells CASQPDRVYNSPLHF. The CDR3 nucleotides are TGTGCCAGCCAGCCGGACAGGGTTTATAATTCACCCCTCCACTTT. Variable domain in full (rest from reference TRBV5-4 and TRBJ1-6): ETGVTQSPTHLIKTRGQQVTLRCSSQSGHNTVSWYQQALGQGPQFIFQYYREEENGRGNFPPRFSGLQFPNYSSELNVNALELDDSALYLCASQPDRVYNSPLHFGNGTRLTVT.

The chain couples TRBV28 to TRBJ2-1; 7 nucleotides match TRBD2. The CDR3 is 19 amino acids. Germline V lookup: CDR1 MDHEN, CDR2 SYDVKM. Trimming removed 1 base from V and 0 bases from J; junction bases left unmatched: 12. The CDR3 nucleotides are TGTGCCAGCAGTTTATCCCTCAGGCGGCGGGGGAGCTCCTACAATGAGCAGTTCTTC. Translated: CASSLSLRRRGSSYNEQFF.

This clone has only a few counts. This chain connects TRBV28 to TRBJ2-3; no definite D call. V lost 6 bases and J lost 10, with 14 bases in between. The CDR3 is 12 amino acids. The germline gives CDR1 MDHEN, CDR2 SYDVKM. The CDR3 reads CASRRGRYSQYF. CDR3 sequence (DNA): TGTGCCAGCAGGCGAGGACGATACTCGCAGTATTTT. Based on the CDR3 plus reference TRBV28 and TRBJ2-3, the full variable domain is DVKVTQSSRYLVKRTGEKVFLECVQDMDHENMFWYRQDPGLGLRLIYFSYDVKMKEKGDIPEGYSVSREKKERFSLILESASTNQTSMYLCASRRGRYSQYFGPGTRLTVL.

This clone was counted between two and nine times. The J gene is TRBJ2-7, the V gene TRBV2; the D gene could be TRBD1 or TRBD2 (5 bases each). Trimming pared 1 base from V and 1 base from J, leaving 14 bases between. This CDR3 is 16 amino acids long. CDR1 is SNHLY, CDR2 FYNNEI, per germline. This CDR3 is CASSEGMGRMSYEQYF. CDR3 nucleotides: TGTGCCAGCAGTGAAGGTATGGGACGGATGTCCTACGAGCAGTACTTC.

The chain carries TRBV9 and TRBJ1-6; 7 bases fit TRBD1. The V gene end was trimmed by 2 bases and the J gene end by 8 bases; junction bases not matched to a gene: 10. The CDR3 spans 16 residues. CDR1 is SGDLS and CDR2 is YYNGEE in the germline V gene. This CDR3 reads CASSVSGTASHSPLHF. For the CDR3, the DNA is TGTGCCAGCAGCGTCTCCGGGACAGCATCGCATTCACCCCTCCACTTT.

The chain carries TRBV13 and TRBJ1-1, with D unresolved. In germline, CDR1 is PRHDT, CDR2 FYEKMQ (reference sequence). The CDR3 contains 15 residues. Trimming left V 1 base short and J 5 bases short, with 14 bases between. Here the CDR3 reads CASSLVGSLRTEAFF. In DNA form, the CDR3 reads TGTGCCAGCAGCTTAGTCGGGAGCCTCAGAACTGAAGCTTTCTTT.

CDR3 sequence reads: CASSQWGGTNTEAFF. CDR3 coding DNA: TGTGCCAGCAGCCAGTGGGGCGGAACGAACACTGAAGCTTTCTTT. This sequence joins TRBV7-8 and TRBJ1-1, with D possibly matching TRBD1 (5 bases). CDR1 SGHVS and CDR2 FQNEAQ come from the germline V gene. The CDR3 has 15 amino acids. V lost 5 bases and J 1 base, leaving 14 bases between the germline ends.

The sample holds one count of this clone. V and J are TRBV19 and TRBJ1-3; possibly TRBD1 for D (5 bases). Germline CDR1 LNHDA, CDR2 SQIVND (reference sequence). This CDR3 has 16 amino acids. V lost 5 bases and J lost 0, with 14 bases in between. In DNA, the CDR3 is TGTGCCAGTAGTGGGCCTAGGACATACTCTGGAAACACCATATATTTT. Protein: CASSGPRTYSGNTIYF.

The rearrangement uses TRBV2 and TRBJ2-3; perhaps TRBD2 as D (6 bases). Between the trimmed V and J ends, which lost 7 bases and 0 bases, there was a span of 11 bases. The CDR3 runs 14 residues. CDR1 is SNHLY and CDR2 is FYNNEI in the germline V gene. As DNA, the CDR3 is TGTGCCAGCAATCGGGGGACCAGCACAGATACGCAGTATTTT. It yields the protein CASNRGTSTDTQYF.

This rearrangement joins TRBV5-6 to TRBJ1-6; 10 bases align to TRBD1. Losses at the gene ends were 2 bases for V and 5 bases for J; bases not matched to a gene: 4. The germline V gene encodes CDR1 SGHDT and CDR2 YYEEEE. The CDR3 runs 16 residues. The CDR3 bases are TGTGCCAGCAGCTTAGGGACAGGGGCGAATAATTCACCCCTCCACTTT. Translated, it gives CASSLGTGANNSPLHF.

This clone was picked up one time. The chain uses TRBV5-1 and TRBJ1-4; possibly TRBD1 for D (6 bases). The CDR3 runs to 14 residues. The V gene's germline CDR1 is SGHRS and CDR2 YFSETQ. The V and J ends lost 4 bases and 5 bases respectively, with 12 bases between them. Here the CDR3 reads CASSPQGENEKLFF. In nucleotides, the CDR3 is TGCGCCAGCAGCCCACAGGGAGAAAATGAAAAACTGTTTTTT.

The chain is built from TRBV5-6 and TRBJ1-4, with 8 bases lining up with TRBD1. CDR1 is SGHDT, CDR2 YYEEEE, per germline. The CDR3 covers 15 residues. V was clipped by 2 bases and J by 7 bases; unmatched bases: 7. For the CDR3, the DNA is TGTGCCAGCAGCTTTCAGGGGGCGCGTAGTGAAAAACTGTTTTTT. This translates into CASSFQGARSEKLFF.

The V call is TRBV7-2, the J call TRBJ1-2; possible D gene TRBD1, 6 bases. Trimming shortened V by 5 bases and J by 7 bases, and 17 bases separated the two germline ends. The germline V gene has CDR1 SGHTA and CDR2 FQGNSA. CDR3 size: 14 residues. CDR3 sequence reads: CASSMLMGASGYTF. The CDR3 DNA is TGTGCCAGCAGCATGCTTATGGGGGCATCTGGCTACACCTTC.

V usage is TRBV18 and J usage is TRBJ2-7, with a weak D call TRBD2 (6 bases). Trimming removed 2 bases from V and 7 bases from J, with 9 bases in between. Germline CDR1 reads KGHSH; CDR2 reads LQKENI. The CDR3 is 12 residues long. The CDR3 nucleotides are TGTGCCAGCTCACCATTACGGGGGGAGCAGTACTTC. It translates to CASSPLRGEQYF.

The rearrangement uses TRBV25-1 and TRBJ1-1; D call uncertain. Germline V CDR1 and CDR2: MGHDK, SYGVNS. The CDR3 loop spans 14 amino acids. V gave up 2 bases and J gave up 2 bases, with 9 bases separating them. This chain's CDR3 is CASSEPGRNTEAFF. DNA for the CDR3: TGTGCCAGCAGTGAACCAGGCCGTAACACTGAAGCTTTCTTT.

The sample holds a few counts of this clone. The gene calls are TRBV5-1 and TRBJ1-2, with a weak D call TRBD1 (5 bases). V shed 1 base and J shed 4 bases, with 14 bases lying between them. This CDR3 has 15 amino acids. The V gene's germline CDR1 is SGHRS and CDR2 YFSETQ. This CDR3 reads CASSLTGTSPYGYTF. As DNA, the CDR3 is TGCGCCAGCAGCTTGACCGGGACGTCCCCCTATGGCTACACCTTC.

In regard to this clone: Other DNA variants within this sample encode the same CDR3. J is TRBJ1-2 and V is TRBV4-1, with 7 positions matching TRBD1. CDR1 MGHRA and CDR2 YSYEKL come from the germline V gene. V lost 0 bases, J lost 4 bases, and 2 bases stayed unmatched. This CDR3 comprises 14 residues. The chain's CDR3 is CASSQDDRAYGYTF. The CDR3, as DNA: TGCGCCAGCAGCCAAGATGACAGGGCCTATGGCTACACCTTC.

The chain carries TRBV5-3 and TRBJ2-3, with TRBD2 identical over 8 bases. TRBV5-3 counts as an open reading frame of uncertain function. V lost 0 bases to trimming and J lost 0 bases; unmatched junction nucleotides: 9. CDR3 length equals 18 residues. The CDR3 DNA reads TGTGCCAGAAGCTTGGCACTAGCGGAGCCAGTGAGCACAGATACGCAGTATTTT. Translation: CARSLALAEPVSTDTQYF.